This T cell receptor beta chain comes out of a study of blood T cells in healthy people across ages. For the study at large: For every two T cells, template switching captured about one barcoded beta molecule.

Study results and limitations: Expanded clonotype changes were possibly confounded by unknown donor CMV status.

Each donor was a healthy Caucasian individual from Russia, aged 6 to 90. Concerning this clonotype itself: Its antigen is unknown. The junction departs from the called germline gene at one end, perhaps through a read error.

The CDR3 extends over 14 amino acids. Germline V lookup: CDR1 LGHNA, CDR2 YSLEER. A second PCR, run for about 6 to 11 cycles, used a sample-barcoded 5' primer plus a J-beta primer mix. TCRdb analysed the 5' RACE reads with MiXCR anew, one entry per CDR3 protein. The sample lists fewer than 2 million distinct CDR3 sequences; 35% to 50% were seen once. Sequenced sample: blood. The clonotype originates from a human donor in good health. V gene TRBV4-3 combines with J gene TRBJ2-7; 12 positions agree with TRBD2. The DNA matches TRBJ2-5 better at its end, which makes the J call doubtful. This CDR3 reads CASSQASGRGTQYF. In DNA form, the CDR3 reads TGCGCCAGCAGTCAAGCTAGCGGGAGGGGGACCCAGTACTTC.